This TCR beta chain came from a study of early T cells in non-severe SARS-CoV-2 infection listed by TCRdb under 2021. Study-wide context: Bulk RNA from unsorted whole blood was used for TCR sequencing, so alpha and beta chains could not be paired.

This clonotype was seen ten or more times. Its antigen specificity is not known. No base-level quality is on record; no much larger clone is a single base apart. Results the study describes overall, beyond this receptor: Matching against VDJdb was skewed toward anti-spike CD8 responses, likely underestimated virus-specific expansions, and missed private and CD4 specificities.

A case-control design nested within a healthcare worker cohort in London, UK, was used, with weekly nasopharyngeal swab PCR tests and blood sampling performed. Healthcare workers were recruited during the week of the UK lockdown, between 23 and 31 March 2020, and followed weekly for up to about 15 weeks. Library construction relied on 5' RACE. For sequencing, a NextSeq 500 was employed. Unique molecular identifiers were attached to individual cDNA molecules in the TCR library protocol so that sequencing error and PCR bias could be corrected. Sequencing covered both TCR alpha and beta chains, and within each sample the abundances of alpha and beta sequences were tightly co-correlated. Per the authors' processing: V gene, J gene and CDR3 annotation of TCR sequences was performed with Decombinator V4. Expanded TCRs were defined as changing significantly between any two time points under a Poisson model with p below 0.0001. Abundances of TCRs were expressed as counts per million after normalisation to the total number of TCRs sequenced in each sample. VDJdb, accessed 1 November 2021, was searched for CMV, EBV and SARS-CoV-2 annotated TCRs, excluding TCRs annotated for multiple antigens. The public reads were run again by TCRdb, first through fastp at Q25 and then through MiXCR, and only productive beta chains were kept. Merged by CDR3 protein, the rows form single entries marked with the most common genes and DNA. The V and J calls shown here were made by TCRdb, not taken from the authors' results. Recorded for this sample are more than 50,000 distinct CDR3 sequences; roughly 12% of them occurred a single time. Together, the top ten hold around 9.9% of the sample.

The clonotype comes from an adult who was a healthcare worker with PCR-confirmed SARS-CoV-2 infection or an uninfected control (not recorded which). What was sequenced was whole blood.

The nucleotide sequence reads TGTGCCAGCAGCTTAGAGACATTCTATGGCTACACCTTC. Its protein reads: CASSLETFYGYTF. This chain is built from TRBV11-2 and TRBJ1-2, with an unclear D gene assignment. Trimming at the junction amounts to 0 bases on V and 4 bases on J, and the germline ends lie 6 bases apart. CDR1 is given as SGHAT and CDR2 as FQNNGV, both from the germline V gene. The CDR3 has 13 amino acids, counting the end cysteine and phenylalanine. CDR3 DNA only is kept here, 39 bases in frame from base 1.